This is a list of T cell receptor beta chains from one sample in a study of blood T cell repertoires in COVID-19. Generated by immunoSEQ multiplex PCR, the TCRdb table keeps only in-frame clones and is missing some. The top ten clones hold roughly 1.2% of a sample with hundreds of thousands of clones, 83% of them seen once. The source material was peripheral blood. The origin of the receptors is a woman aged 25-40 years with COVID-19, enrolled during active disease. Both conserved end residues are part of each CDR3. Fields, in order: clone size, J gene, D gene, V gene, CDR3 protein, CDR3 DNA. A D gene is named only where the DNA matches it firmly. Size tells how often a clone was seen (once, few, many) or the class of an expanded clone, and some rows leave it out.

>few|TRBJ2-7|NA|TRBV9
CASSAGHGAYEQYF
TGTGCCAGCAGCGCCGGGCACGGGGCCTACGAGCAGTACTTC
>NA|TRBJ2-2|NA|TRBV7-3
CASSSRGGELFF
TGTGCCAGCAGCTCCCGCGGCGGGGAGCTGTTTTTT
>NA|TRBJ1-5|TRBD1|TRBV5-1
CASFPVRGSGQPQHF
TGCGCCAGCTTTCCGGTCAGGGGGTCTGGTCAGCCCCAGCATTTT
>NA|TRBJ2-7|NA|TRBV28
CASRTGVSYEQYF
TGTGCCAGCAGGACGGGAGTCTCCTACGAGCAGTACTTC
>NA|TRBJ2-7|TRBD2|TRBV5-6
CASSSGLAGLRYEQYF
TGTGCCAGCAGCTCGGGACTAGCGGGACTTCGGTACGAGCAGTACTTC
>NA|TRBJ2-1|NA|TRBV7-9
CASSTGLYNEQFF
TGTGCCAGCAGCACGGGACTTTACAATGAGCAGTTCTTC
>NA|TRBJ2-3|TRBD2|TRBV6-2/TRBV6-3
CASSTGGGNTDTQYF
TGTGCCAGCAGTACGGGGGGGGGCAACACAGATACGCAGTATTTT
>once|TRBJ2-5|TRBD1|TRBV7-3
CASSFGTGETQYF
TGTGCCAGCAGCTTCGGGACAGGGGAGACCCAGTACTTC
>NA|TRBJ1-5|NA|TRBV12-3/TRBV12-4
CASSPPNNQPQHF
TGTGCCAGCAGCCCCCCAAACAATCAGCCCCAGCATTTT
>NA|TRBJ2-1|NA|TRBV5-5
CASSFGQAYNEQFF
TGTGCCAGCAGCTTTGGGCAGGCCTACAATGAGCAGTTCTTC
>NA|TRBJ1-3|TRBD1|TRBV18
CASSPLGQGKNTIYF
TGTGCCAGCTCACCCCTGGGACAGGGTAAAAACACCATATATTTT
>few|TRBJ1-5|TRBD1|TRBV4-3
CASSHDDRGGQPQHF
TGCGCCAGCAGCCACGACGACAGGGGTGGTCAGCCCCAGCATTTT
>NA|TRBJ2-5|TRBD2|TRBV6-5
CASSQAGGPRETQYF
TGTGCCAGCAGCCAAGCGGGGGGGCCTCGAGAGACCCAGTACTTC
>NA|TRBJ2-1|NA|TRBV28
CASSLLRENEQFF
TGTGCCAGCAGTTTATTACGGGAGAATGAGCAGTTCTTC
>NA|TRBJ1-4|NA|TRBV5-6
CASSLGGPGEKLFF
TGTGCCAGCAGCTTGGGAGGGCCGGGGGAAAAACTGTTTTTT
>NA|TRBJ2-7|TRBD1|TRBV19
CASSDRASYEQYF
TGTGCCAGTAGTGACAGGGCTTCCTACGAGCAGTACTTC
>NA|TRBJ2-1|TRBD2|TRBV12-3/TRBV12-4
CASSFAGDEQFF
TGTGCCAGCAGTTTTGCGGGGGATGAGCAGTTCTTC
>NA|TRBJ1-5|NA|TRBV7-2
CASSLDGERPQHF
TGTGCCAGCAGCTTAGATGGTGAGCGGCCCCAGCATTTT
>once|TRBJ1-6|TRBD1|TRBV28
CASSPGQTNSPLHF
TGTGCCAGCAGCCCGGGACAGACTAATTCACCCCTCCACTTT
>NA|TRBJ1-1|TRBD1|TRBV19
CASSVPGGNTEAFF
TGTGCCAGTAGTGTCCCAGGGGGGAACACTGAAGCTTTCTTT
>NA|TRBJ2-2|NA|TRBV14
CASSQVKNTGELFF
TGTGCCAGCAGCCAAGTAAAGAACACCGGGGAGCTGTTTTTT
>NA|TRBJ2-1|NA|TRBV3-1/TRBV3-2
CASSQDRLAGNEQFF
TGTGCCAGCAGCCAAGATCGATTAGCAGGGAATGAGCAGTTCTTC
>NA|TRBJ2-1|NA|TRBV5-5
CASSLQGLSSYNEQFF
TGTGCCAGCAGCTTGCAGGGTTTGAGCTCCTACAATGAGCAGTTCTTC
>NA|TRBJ1-2|TRBD1|TRBV29-1
CSVDGQGVNYGYTF
TGCAGCGTTGATGGACAGGGTGTTAACTATGGCTACACCTTC
>NA|TRBJ2-1|TRBD2|TRBV7-3
CASSPYVGLAGGREQFF
TGTGCCAGCAGTCCTTACGTCGGACTAGCGGGGGGTCGGGAGCAGTTCTTC
>many|TRBJ2-3|NA|TRBV12-5
CASGLGGNTDTQYF
TGTGCTAGTGGTTTGGGAGGGAACACAGATACGCAGTATTTT
>NA|TRBJ2-6|NA|TRBV19
CASSIGSSGANVLTF
TGTGCCAGTAGTATCGGGAGCTCTGGGGCCAACGTCCTGACTTTC
>NA|TRBJ1-5|NA|TRBV27
CASSSKGLLAGQPQHF
TGTGCCAGCAGCAGCAAGGGACTCCTGGCTGGGCAGCCCCAGCATTTT
>few|TRBJ1-1|TRBD1|TRBV7-9
CASSSPFTGAPIEAFF
TGTGCCAGCAGCTCGCCCTTTACAGGGGCACCAATTGAAGCTTTCTTT
>NA|TRBJ1-1|NA|TRBV3-1/TRBV3-2
CASSNSDGRGNTEAFF
TGTGCCAGCAGCAACTCAGATGGCCGGGGTAACACTGAAGCTTTCTTT
>NA|TRBJ2-7|TRBD1|TRBV9
CASSVGDRGSYEQYF
TGTGCCAGCAGCGTAGGGGACAGGGGCTCCTACGAGCAGTACTTC
>NA|TRBJ2-6|NA|TRBV6-2/TRBV6-3
CASSDLLATGANVLTF
TGTGCCAGCAGTGACCTACTAGCTACTGGGGCCAACGTCCTGACTTTC
>NA|TRBJ2-1|NA|TRBV2
CASSAGGLSSYNEQFF
TGTGCCAGCAGTGCGGGGGGCCTGAGCTCCTACAATGAGCAGTTCTTC
>few|TRBJ2-1|TRBD2|TRBV2
CASAGGPGNEQFF
TGTGCCAGCGCGGGGGGGCCGGGAAATGAGCAGTTCTTC
>NA|TRBJ2-7|TRBD1|TRBV5-4
CASSPGQVSSYEQYF
TGTGCCAGCAGCCCCGGACAGGTGAGCTCCTACGAGCAGTACTTC
>NA|TRBJ2-7|TRBD2|TRBV19
CASSTELAGENYEQYF
TGTGCCAGTAGTACCGAACTAGCGGGGGAAAACTACGAGCAGTACTTC
>once|TRBJ1-1|NA|TRBV19
CASKPTGNTEAFF
TGTGCCAGCAAACCAACAGGGAACACTGAAGCTTTCTTT
>NA|TRBJ1-3|NA|TRBV19
CASSIRASGDTIYF
TGTGCCAGTAGTATTAGGGCCTCCGGGGACACCATATATTTT
>few|TRBJ2-2|NA|TRBV18
CASSPPSANTGELFF
TGTGCCAGCTCACCACCGTCCGCGAACACCGGGGAGCTGTTTTTT
>NA|TRBJ2-7|NA|TRBV19
CASSIEGLGEQYF
TGTGCCAGTAGTATAGAAGGACTCGGCGAGCAGTACTTC
>NA|TRBJ1-4|TRBD1|TRBV5-6
CASSQTRQGTEKLFF
TGTGCCAGCAGCCAGACTCGACAGGGGACGGAAAAACTGTTTTTT
>NA|TRBJ1-1|TRBD1|TRBV19
CASSARTGTTEAFF
TGTGCCAGTAGTGCAAGGACAGGGACTACTGAAGCTTTCTTT
>NA|TRBJ2-7|NA|TRBV3-1/TRBV3-2
CASSRQGISPEQYF
TGTGCCAGCAGCCGCCAGGGGATTTCTCCCGAGCAGTACTTC
>NA|TRBJ1-1|TRBD1|TRBV5-1
CASSTKQGGTEAFF
TGCGCCAGCAGCACTAAACAGGGGGGAACTGAAGCTTTCTTT
>NA|TRBJ1-4|NA|TRBV27
CASSLVPLSGKLFF
TGTGCCAGCAGTTTAGTTCCACTTAGTGGAAAACTGTTTTTT
>few|TRBJ1-5|TRBD1|TRBV27
CASSAGTGHQPQHF
TGTGCCAGCAGTGCCGGGACAGGGCATCAGCCCCAGCATTTT
>NA|TRBJ2-7|TRBD2|TRBV19
CASSIVSGPTYEQYF
TGTGCCAGTAGTATCGTTAGCGGGCCCACCTACGAGCAGTACTTC
>NA|TRBJ1-2|NA|TRBV24-1
CASLGRENPPRGYTF
TGTGCCAGCCTGGGTCGGGAGAACCCCCCCCGTGGCTACACCTTC
>NA|TRBJ1-6|TRBD1|TRBV7-2
CASRQDRQLPPLHF
TGTGCCAGCAGACAGGACAGGCAACTGCCACCCCTCCACTTT
>NA|TRBJ2-7|NA|TRBV6-2/TRBV6-3
CASSYRGRGVYEQYF
TGTGCCAGCAGTTACCGTGGACGGGGAGTCTACGAGCAGTACTTC
>NA|TRBJ2-1|TRBD1|TRBV19
CATAQGTYNEQFF
TGTGCCACCGCACAGGGGACCTACAATGAGCAGTTCTTC
>NA|TRBJ2-1|TRBD2|TRBV5-1
CASSLGLAGGLDEQFF
TGCGCCAGCAGCTTGGGACTAGCGGGAGGGTTAGATGAGCAGTTCTTC
>once|TRBJ1-4|TRBD1|TRBV7-9
CASRHTPGQGEEKLFF
TGTGCCAGCAGACATACACCGGGACAGGGAGAGGAAAAACTGTTTTTT
>NA|TRBJ1-1|TRBD1|TRBV30
CAWSPGGTEAFF
TGTGCCTGGAGTCCAGGGGGCACTGAAGCTTTCTTT
>once|TRBJ2-5|TRBD1|TRBV27
CASSMYRGVETQYF
TGTGCCAGCAGTATGTACAGGGGTGTGGAGACCCAGTACTTC
>once|TRBJ1-2|NA|TRBV28
CASSLRGNKAGYTF
TGTGCCAGCAGTTTGCGGGGCAATAAGGCGGGCTACACCTTC
>NA|TRBJ2-1|NA|TRBV5-4
CASSRGGAVTYNEQFF
TGTGCCAGCAGCCGAGGCGGGGCTGTCACCTACAATGAGCAGTTCTTC
>NA|TRBJ1-2|NA|TRBV9
CASSPRGSYGYTF
TGTGCCAGCAGCCCCAGGGGAAGCTATGGCTACACCTTC
>few|TRBJ2-1|TRBD2|TRBV6-6
CASSGTSGDNEQFF
TGTGCCAGCAGCGGGACTAGCGGGGACAATGAGCAGTTCTTC
>NA|TRBJ1-2|TRBD1|TRBV7-2
CASSSRGGYTF
TGTGCCAGCAGCTCCAGGGGGGGCTACACCTTC